The 29 T cell receptor beta chains below all came from one sample that was sequenced in a study of blood T cell repertoires in COVID-19. Clones were read by immunoSEQ multiplex PCR, and TCRdb kept only the in-frame ones, dropping some. The sample holds 250,000 to 350,000 clones, around nine tenths seen once. The specimen sequenced was peripheral blood. The source is a woman aged 55-70 years with acute or convalescent COVID-19.

The chain combines TRBV19 with TRBJ1-1; no firm D call. CDR3 size: 13 residues. The V and J ends lost 4 bases and 6 bases respectively, with 12 bases between them. The V gene's germline CDR1 is LNHDA and CDR2 SQIVND (reference sequence). In DNA, the CDR3 is TGTGCCAGTAGTACGTCACTAGGCGCTGAAGCTTTCTTT. Encoded protein: CASSTSLGAEAFF.

The V and J genes are TRBV19 and TRBJ2-3, with 12 bases fitting TRBD2. Per germline, CDR1 LNHDA and CDR2 SQIVND (reference sequence). CDR3 length: 15 amino acids. The V gene end was trimmed by 6 bases and the J gene end by 4 bases; junction bases not matched to a gene: 5. The CDR3 is CASRRLAGVSDTQYF. The CDR3 DNA sequence: TGTGCCAGTAGGCGACTAGCGGGAGTCTCAGATACGCAGTATTTT.

The chain uses TRBV9 and TRBJ2-3, with 10 bases matching TRBD1. From germline, CDR1 is SGDLS and CDR2 YYNGEE. Trimming removed 4 bases from V and 6 bases from J; junction bases left unmatched: 8. This CDR3 has 15 residues. The CDR3 nucleotides read TGTGCCAGCAGCTCCCGGGACAGGGGTGGGGATACGCAGTATTTT. Its protein is CASSSRDRGGDTQYF.

This chain joins TRBV30 and TRBJ2-6; D is uncertain. Per germline, CDR1 GTSNPN and CDR2 SVGIG (reference sequence). The CDR3 spans 16 residues. Trimming shortened V by 4 bases and J by 0 bases, and 13 bases separated the two germline ends. In DNA form, the CDR3 reads TGTGCCTGGAACTCCCGGCGGAGCTCTGGGGCCAACGTCCTGACTTTC. Translated, it gives CAWNSRRSSGANVLTF.

The chain links TRBV24-1 to TRBJ2-6; D might be TRBD2 (6 bases). Looked up from germline, CDR1 is KGHDR and CDR2 is SFDVKD. V was cut by 9 bases and J by 4 bases, with 15 bases left in between. The CDR3 loop spans 15 amino acids. In DNA form, the CDR3 reads TGTGCCACCTCCGATGGGGGGTCCGGGGCCAACGTCCTGACTTTC. It encodes CATSDGGSGANVLTF.

V is TRBV4-1 and J is TRBJ1-4; 9 bases match TRBD1. Trimming removed 4 bases from V and 7 bases from J; junction bases left unmatched: 10. Germline V gene sequence: CDR1 MGHRA, CDR2 YSYEKL. This CDR3 region has 16 residues. In DNA, the CDR3 is TGCGCCAGCAGCCCACCTACAGGGGGCGGTTTTGAAAAACTGTTTTTT. Protein: CASSPPTGGGFEKLFF.

The genes are TRBV7-9 and TRBJ2-1; D unclear. The CDR3 is 10 residues long. Germline values: CDR1 SEHNR, CDR2 FQNEAQ (reference sequence). V dropped 5 bases and J dropped 8 bases, with 4 bases sitting between them. The CDR3 loop is CASSADEQFF. The CDR3 coding sequence is TGTGCCAGCAGCGCGGATGAGCAGTTCTTC.

In its sample, this clone was seen once. This chain uses TRBV7-3 with TRBJ2-3; the match to TRBD2 covers 13 bases. The V gene end was trimmed by 4 bases and the J gene end by 2 bases; junction bases not matched to a gene: 3. Germline loops: CDR1 SGHTA, CDR2 FQGTGA. The CDR3 spans 16 residues. CDR3 region: CASSSGLAGITDTQYF. The CDR3 DNA follows: TGTGCCAGCAGCTCGGGACTAGCGGGGATCACAGATACGCAGTATTTT.

The count of this clone is one. The chain uses TRBV5-6 and TRBJ2-3; no firm D call. Germline-derived CDR1 and CDR2 are SGHDT and YYEEEE. The CDR3 length is 13 residues. The germline V and J ends were trimmed by 3 bases and 2 bases, with 7 bases remaining between them. In DNA, the CDR3 is TGTGCCAGCAGCTCTAAAGTCACAGATACGCAGTATTTT. It translates to CASSSKVTDTQYF.

The chain combines TRBV28 with TRBJ1-5, with TRBD1 matching over 8 bases. The germline gives CDR1 MDHEN, CDR2 SYDVKM. The CDR3 is made up of 15 amino acids. The trim removed 5 bases at V and 1 base at J, leaving 4 bases unmatched. CDR3: CASSPGGVSNQPQHF. The CDR3 region has the DNA TGTGCCAGCAGTCCAGGGGGCGTGAGCAATCAGCCCCAGCATTTT.

The V and J genes are TRBV5-4 and TRBJ1-1; the match to TRBD1 covers 8 bases. The V and J ends lost 4 bases and 2 bases, in that order; junction bases with no gene match: 13. The CDR3 contains 17 residues. Germline V gene sequence: CDR1 SGHNT, CDR2 YYREEE (reference sequence). CDR3 in amino acids: CASSVGAQGEINTEAFF. In DNA form, the CDR3 reads TGTGCCAGCAGCGTGGGGGCACAGGGGGAGATCAACACTGAAGCTTTCTTT.

The V call is TRBV30, the J call TRBJ2-7; TRBD2 agrees at 11 bases. The CDR3 contains 14 residues. The germline gives CDR1 GTSNPN, CDR2 SVGIG (reference sequence). The J segment lost 3 bases and the V segment lost 3 bases, leaving 4 bases of the junction unmatched. In DNA, the CDR3 is TGTGCCTGGAGCCTAGGACTAGCGGGCTACGAGCAGTACTTC. It encodes CAWSLGLAGYEQYF. Full variable domain (outside the CDR3, taken from reference TRBV30 and TRBJ2-7): SQTIHQWPATLVQPVGSPLSLECTVEGTSNPNLYWYRQAAGRGLQLLFYSVGIGQISSEVPQNLSASRPQDRQFILSSKKLLLSDSGFYLCAWSLGLAGYEQYFGPGTRLTVT.

On this clone: Other DNA sequences in the sample encode the same CDR3. The chain is built from TRBV18 and TRBJ1-1; 8 bases map to TRBD1. The CDR3 length is 14 residues. The germline V gene encodes CDR1 KGHSH and CDR2 LQKENI. The V gene end was trimmed by 2 bases and the J gene end by 1 base; junction bases not matched to a gene: 0. The CDR3 is CASSPTGGNTEAFF. The CDR3 coding sequence is TGTGCCAGCTCACCAACAGGGGGGAACACTGAAGCTTTCTTT.

The V and J genes are TRBV9 and TRBJ2-2; 7 positions match TRBD2. Germline CDR1 is SGDLS and CDR2 is YYNGEE. The ends lost 0 bases at V and 7 bases at J; junction bases unmatched: 9. The CDR3 consists of 16 residues. This CDR3 is CASSVVVGGPDGELFF. The CDR3 DNA sequence: TGTGCCAGCAGCGTAGTGGTGGGAGGGCCGGACGGGGAGCTGTTTTTT.

J is TRBJ2-7 and V is TRBV5-4; 9 bases line up with TRBD1. V trimming: 5 bases; J trimming: 1 base; junction bases outside the gene matches: 4. CDR3 length equals 14 residues. Germline lookup yields CDR1 SGHNT and CDR2 YYREEE (reference sequence). In DNA, the CDR3 is TGTGCCAGCAGAACGACAGGGGGTTCCTACGAGCAGTACTTC. The encoded protein is CASRTTGGSYEQYF. The full variable domain, in which reference TRBV5-4 and TRBJ2-7 provide the parts outside the CDR3, is ETGVTQSPTHLIKTRGQQVTLRCSSQSGHNTVSWYQQALGQGPQFIFQYYREEENGRGNFPPRFSGLQFPNYSSELNVNALELDDSALYLCASRTTGGSYEQYFGPGTRLTVT.

The rearrangement uses TRBV21-1 and TRBJ1-2; the table's TRBD1 call for D was not verified on the DNA. TRBV21-1 represents a pseudogene. The CDR3 spans 14 residues. CDR3 sequence (DNA): TGTGCCAGCACTCGACAGGGTACGGGGGATGGCTACACCTTC. This encodes CASTRQGTGDGYTF.

This chain links TRBV18 with TRBJ2-7, with 13 bases identical to TRBD2. CDR1 is KGHSH, CDR2 LQKENI, per germline. The CDR3 covers 17 residues. With 3 bases clipped from V and 5 bases from J, the junction kept 10 bases outside the gene matches. The CDR3 region has the DNA TGTGCCAGCTCACCGGGACTAGCGGGATTCCAACCTGACGAGCAGTACTTC. Translated: CASSPGLAGFQPDEQYF.

The chain joins TRBV28 to TRBJ1-2; 7 bases fit TRBD1. The J segment lost 0 bases and the V segment lost 2 bases, leaving 6 bases of the junction unmatched. Per the germline V gene, CDR1 is MDHEN and CDR2 is SYDVKM. This CDR3 is 16 amino acids long. CDR3 nucleotides: TGTGCCAGCAGTTTACAGGGGGGTATGACTAACTATGGCTACACCTTC. Amino acids: CASSLQGGMTNYGYTF.

The chain is built from TRBV10-1 and TRBJ2-3, with 7 nucleotides matching TRBD2. V shed 6 bases, J shed 5 bases, and the junction held 5 bases outside the gene matches. This CDR3 spans 13 amino acids. Germline V gene sequence: CDR1 WNHNN, CDR2 SYGVQD (reference sequence). CDR3 in amino acids: CASRWRELDTQYF. The CDR3 bases are TGCGCCAGCAGATGGCGGGAGCTAGATACGCAGTATTTT.

This rearrangement joins TRBV19 to TRBJ1-1, with TRBD1 matching 10 bases. The CDR3 runs to 14 residues. Per the germline V gene, CDR1 is LNHDA and CDR2 is SQIVND (reference sequence). The V segment lost 5 bases and the J segment 2 bases; nucleotides outside the gene matches: 2. CDR3 coding DNA: TGTGCCAGTAGTCGGACAGGGGGTAACACTGAAGCTTTCTTT. The encoded protein is CASSRTGGNTEAFF.

The V gene is TRBV13, the J gene TRBJ2-6; TRBD1 matches 7 bases. Germline CDR1 PRHDT, CDR2 FYEKMQ (reference sequence). V dropped 2 bases and J dropped 10; count of bases not matched to a gene: 2. The CDR3 consists of 13 residues. In DNA, the CDR3 is TGTGCCAGCAGCTTACCGGGACAGAACGTCCTGACTTTC. Encoded protein: CASSLPGQNVLTF.

V gene TRBV27 combines with J gene TRBJ1-2; TRBD1 matches 7 bases. The germline CDR1 and CDR2 sequences are MNHEY and SMNVEV (reference sequence). This CDR3 region has 13 residues. Trimming cost V 6 bases and J 8 bases; bases outside gene matches: 9. The CDR3 DNA follows: TGTGCCAGCAGAAGCGACAGGGTGAGCGGCTACACCTTC. It encodes CASRSDRVSGYTF.

Note on this clone: The identical CDR3 is also encoded by other nucleotide sequences in the sample. J is TRBJ2-7 and V is TRBV18, with TRBD2 matching 8 bases. V lost 2 bases, J lost 0 bases, and 0 bases stayed unmatched. CDR3 size: 14 residues. Germline V lookup: CDR1 KGHSH, CDR2 LQKENI. CDR3 in DNA: TGTGCCAGCTCACCAACTAGCGGCTCCTACGAGCAGTACTTC. Residues: CASSPTSGSYEQYF.

The V call is TRBV5-6, the J call TRBJ2-2; D is possibly TRBD2 (6 bases). The CDR3 runs to 16 residues. The ends were cut back, 4 bases at V and 0 bases at J, with 13 bases in the middle. CDR1 SGHDT and CDR2 YYEEEE come from the germline V gene. For the CDR3, the DNA is TGTGCCAGCAGCCACCTTGGGGGGTCGAACACCGGGGAGCTGTTTTTT. It yields the protein CASSHLGGSNTGELFF.

This clone was detected once. The rearrangement links TRBV5-1 to TRBJ1-3, with TRBD1 identical over 10 bases. This CDR3 is 17 amino acids long. After removal of 2 bases from V and 0 bases from J, the junction contained 5 bases not matched to a gene. Germline values: CDR1 SGHRS, CDR2 YFSETQ. The CDR3 loop is CASSFGTGVTSGNTIYF. The CDR3 DNA follows: TGCGCCAGCAGCTTCGGGACAGGGGTGACCTCTGGAAACACCATATATTTT.

The chain couples TRBV6-2 or TRBV6-3 to TRBJ2-7; the match to TRBD1 covers 9 bases. The CDR3 runs to 14 residues. V dropped 4 bases and J dropped 7; count of bases not matched to a gene: 8. The germline V gene encodes CDR1 MNHEY and CDR2 SVGEGT. The CDR3 DNA reads as TGTGCCAGCAGTTTCGGGACAGGGACGGGGGAGCAGTACTTC. The encoded protein is CASSFGTGTGEQYF.

The V call is TRBV7-2, the J call TRBJ2-7; 8 bases align to TRBD1. The CDR3 has 14 amino acids. Trimming took 5 bases from V and 7 from J; bases not matched to a gene: 10. Germline CDR1 reads SGHTA; CDR2 reads FQGNSA. The CDR3: CASSLLHTGGEQYF. In DNA, the CDR3 is TGTGCCAGCAGCCTGCTACACACAGGGGGGGAGCAGTACTTC. Full variable domain (missing parts from reference TRBV7-2 and TRBJ2-7): GAGVSQSPSNKVTEKGKDVELRCDPISGHTALYWYRQSLGQGLEFLIYFQGNSAPDKSGLPSDRFSAERTGGSVSTLTIQRTQQEDSAVYLCASSLLHTGGEQYFGPGTRLTVT.

The chain uses TRBV29-1 and TRBJ1-5, with D possibly being TRBD1 (6 bases). In germline, CDR1 is SQVTM, CDR2 ANQGSEA. The CDR3 covers 14 residues. V was shortened by 3 bases and J by 3 bases, with 12 bases between the two germline ends. The CDR3 region has the DNA TGCAGCGTTGACGGACAGTACTACAATCAGCCCCAGCATTTT. Protein: CSVDGQYYNQPQHF.

This clone was seen just once. The chain recombines TRBV5-1 with TRBJ1-1, with 9 nucleotides matching TRBD1. Trimming took 7 bases from V and 0 from J; bases not matched to a gene: 7. There are 15 residues in the CDR3. The V gene's germline CDR1 is SGHRS and CDR2 YFSETQ. DNA of the CDR3: TGCGCCAGCGGCCCCGGGACAGGGATGAACACTGAAGCTTTCTTT. Translated: CASGPGTGMNTEAFF.